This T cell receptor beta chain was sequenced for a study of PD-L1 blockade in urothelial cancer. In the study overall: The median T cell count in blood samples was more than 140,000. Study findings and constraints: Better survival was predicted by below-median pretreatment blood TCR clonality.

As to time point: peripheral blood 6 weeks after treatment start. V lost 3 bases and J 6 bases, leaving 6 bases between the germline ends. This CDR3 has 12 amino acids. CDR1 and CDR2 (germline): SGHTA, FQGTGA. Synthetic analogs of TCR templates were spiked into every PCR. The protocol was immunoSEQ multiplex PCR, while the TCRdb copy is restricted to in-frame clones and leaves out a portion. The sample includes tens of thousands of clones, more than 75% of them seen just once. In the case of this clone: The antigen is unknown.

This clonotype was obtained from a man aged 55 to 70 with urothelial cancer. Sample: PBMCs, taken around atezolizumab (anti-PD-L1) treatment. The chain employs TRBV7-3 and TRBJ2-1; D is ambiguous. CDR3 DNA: TGTGCCAGCAGCTTGTCGGGCAATGAGCAGTTCTTC. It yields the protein CASSLSGNEQFF.